This passage covers 25 T cell receptor beta chains from one sample sequenced in a study of T cell responses to AZD1222 COVID-19 vaccine. Sequencing was performed with immunoSEQ multiplex PCR; in TCRdb, only in-frame clones are kept and a portion is missing. Here the sample spans around 150,000 clones, about 92% being singletons. Source: peripheral blood, taken 28 days after the second AZD1222 dose. All receptors derive from an adult who received the AZD1222 COVID-19 vaccine.

The V call is TRBV10-3, the J call TRBJ1-4, with D maybe TRBD1 (6 bases). This CDR3 has 13 residues. Germline V gene sequence: CDR1 ENHRY, CDR2 SYGVKD. V shed 10 bases and J shed 8 bases, with 17 bases lying between them. The CDR3 region has the DNA TGTGCCAGTTGTCCAGGGGCGGGGGAAAAACTGTTTTTT. As protein: CASCPGAGEKLFF.

The gene calls are TRBV19 and TRBJ1-5, with unresolved D. Germline V gives CDR1 LNHDA, CDR2 SQIVND (reference sequence). This CDR3 spans 13 amino acids. V lost 3 bases and J lost 5, with 8 bases in between. The CDR3 coding sequence is TGTGCCAGTAGTATGGACTGGGATCAGCCCCAGCATTTT. Encoded protein: CASSMDWDQPQHF.

The chain is built from TRBV10-3 and TRBJ1-1; D gene ambiguous. This CDR3 is built from 15 residues. The germline gives CDR1 ENHRY, CDR2 SYGVKD. V lost 0 bases, J lost 0 bases, and 8 bases lay in between. In DNA, the CDR3 is TGTGCCATCAGTGAGTCAATAGGGATGAACACTGAAGCTTTCTTT. It is translated as CAISESIGMNTEAFF.

The chain carries TRBV30 and TRBJ2-7; D ambiguous. Germline CDR1 GTSNPN, CDR2 SVGIG (reference sequence). This CDR3 region has 13 residues. Trimming pared 1 base from V and 0 bases from J, leaving 7 bases between. As DNA, the CDR3 is TGTGCCTGGAGTGCCAGTAACTCCTACGAGCAGTACTTC. It codes for CAWSASNSYEQYF.

The chain links TRBV7-6 to TRBJ2-7; TRBD1 aligns across 8 bases. CDR1 is SGHVS and CDR2 is FNYEAQ in the germline V gene. This CDR3 spans 14 amino acids. Written as DNA, the CDR3 is TGTGCCAGCAGCTCTACCCAATCCGGGACAGGAATGGAGGTC. Translated, it gives CASSSTQSGTGMEV.

The rearrangement joins TRBV29-1 to TRBJ1-2, with TRBD1 matching 8 bases. The trim removed 6 bases at V and 4 bases at J, leaving 7 bases unmatched. CDR3 length equals 13 residues. Germline values: CDR1 SQVTM, CDR2 ANQGSEA. The CDR3 spells CSVATQGGYGYTF. CDR3 in DNA: TGCAGCGTCGCAACACAGGGGGGCTATGGCTACACCTTC.

The table lists this clone with a count of one. This chain joins TRBV20-1 and TRBJ2-3; D gene ambiguous. V gave up 6 bases and J gave up 1 base, with 5 bases separating them. CDR3 length: 11 residues. Germline V lookup: CDR1 DFQATT, CDR2 SNEGSKA (reference sequence). CDR3 DNA: TGCAGTGCGGCACGCACAGATACGCAGTATTTT. As protein: CSAARTDTQYF.

The rearrangement uses TRBV19 and TRBJ1-4; D is unresolved. Germline V gene data show CDR1 as LNHDA and CDR2 as SQIVND (reference sequence). This CDR3 is 15 amino acids long. With 4 bases removed from V and 7 bases from J, the gap between germline ends came to 16 bases. CDR3: CASSTAAGFGEKLFF. The CDR3 region has the DNA TGTGCCAGTAGTACGGCTGCAGGCTTTGGTGAAAAACTGTTTTTT.

The genes are TRBV7-8 and TRBJ1-1; D is perhaps TRBD1 (5 bases). CDR3 length: 15 residues. The germline V and J ends were trimmed by 2 bases and 0 bases, with 10 bases remaining between them. CDR1 and CDR2 (germline): SGHVS, FQNEAQ. The CDR3 nucleotides are TGTGCCAGCAGCTTAATTACGGGGGTGAACACTGAAGCTTTCTTT. This gives the protein CASSLITGVNTEAFF.

J is TRBJ1-4 and V is TRBV29-1, with D unclear. The germline V gene encodes CDR1 SQVTM and CDR2 ANQGSEA. This CDR3 region has 11 residues. V lost 7 bases and J 1 base, leaving 4 bases between the germline ends. The CDR3 protein is CSAGTNEKLFF. CDR3 DNA sequence: TGCAGCGCTGGAACTAATGAAAAACTGTTTTTT.

V is TRBV6-5 and J is TRBJ1-3; TRBD1 matches at 8 bases. CDR3 length equals 13 residues. J gave up 2 bases and V 8 bases, and 2 bases lay outside the gene matches. Looked up from germline, CDR1 is MNHEY and CDR2 is SVGAGI. The CDR3 loop reads CASGRGPGNTIYF. The CDR3 nucleotides are TGTGCCAGCGGCAGGGGGCCTGGAAACACCATATATTTT.

This chain joins TRBV11-3 and TRBJ1-6; possible D gene TRBD1, 5 bases. V gave up 5 bases and J gave up 8 bases, with 19 bases separating them. CDR3 size: 16 residues. Germline loops: CDR1 SGHNT, CDR2 YENEEA. The CDR3 sequence is CASSPRVGVVDSPLHF. The DNA of the CDR3 is TGTGCCAGCAGCCCCCGGGTGGGGGTAGTGGATTCACCCCTCCACTTT.

This clone was found a few times. This chain uses TRBV11-3 with TRBJ2-1, with no clear D. Deletions cut 5 bases from V and 4 bases from J, with 9 bases between. The CDR3 sequence is 13 residues long. CDR1 and CDR2 (germline): SGHNT, YENEEA. The CDR3 sequence is CASSESSYNEQFF. The CDR3 DNA reads as TGTGCCAGCAGCGAGTCCAGTTACAATGAGCAGTTCTTC.

The CDR3 sequence is CASSQGATVESPLHF. The DNA of the CDR3 is TGCGCCAGCAGCCAAGGGGCCACAGTAGAATCACCCCTCCACTTT. The chain couples TRBV4-1 to TRBJ1-6, with D unclear. Trimming removed 1 base from V and 10 bases from J, with 14 bases in between. The germline CDR1 and CDR2 sequences are MGHRA and YSYEKL. This CDR3 has 15 amino acids.

The chain couples TRBV5-8 to TRBJ1-1, with 8 nucleotides matching TRBD1. The CDR3 is 11 residues long. The germline CDR1 and CDR2 sequences are SGHTS and YDEGEE. V gave up 3 bases and J gave up 11 bases; unmatched junction bases: 3. The CDR3 spells CASSSDRVAFF. CDR3 coding DNA: TGTGCCAGCAGCTCGGACAGGGTGGCTTTCTTT.

This clone was seen only a few times. The rearrangement links TRBV6-5 to TRBJ1-3; D remains ambiguous. The CDR3 has 14 residues. Trimming took off 6 bases at V and 1 base at J, with 10 bases between the two ends. From germline, CDR1 is MNHEY and CDR2 SVGAGI. This CDR3 reads CASRPQASGNTIYF. The CDR3 nucleotides read TGTGCCAGCAGGCCTCAGGCTTCTGGAAACACCATATATTTT.

The rearrangement uses TRBV9 and TRBJ1-1; D is perhaps TRBD1 (5 bases). This CDR3 spans 15 amino acids. The germline V gene has CDR1 SGDLS and CDR2 YYNGEE. V dropped 1 base and J dropped 5 bases, with 15 bases sitting between them. The CDR3 region has the DNA TGTGCCAGCAGCGTATCCCCGGCCAGGGATACTGAAGCTTTCTTT. Amino acid sequence: CASSVSPARDTEAFF.

The chain couples TRBV7-2 to TRBJ1-5; 10 nucleotides agree with TRBD1. V was pared by 4 bases and J by 1 base, with 7 bases of the junction left unmatched. The V gene's germline CDR1 is SGHTA and CDR2 FQGNSA. The CDR3 is made up of 17 amino acids. CDR3 loop: CASSSGTGVLSNQPQHF. The CDR3 bases are TGTGCCAGCAGCTCGGGGACAGGGGTTTTAAGCAATCAGCCCCAGCATTTT.

This chain links TRBV18 with TRBJ2-1, with 8 nucleotides matching TRBD2. The CDR3 has 14 residues. V was pared by 4 bases and J by 9 bases, with 8 bases of the junction left unmatched. CDR1 and CDR2 (germline): KGHSH, LQKENI. The CDR3 nucleotides read TGTGCCAGCTCACTCCCGGGACTAGTTTTTGAGCAGTTCTTC. Its protein is CASSLPGLVFEQFF.

The chain recombines TRBV3-1 (or the pseudogene TRBV3-2) with TRBJ2-2; D is undetermined. CDR1 is LGHDT, CDR2 YNNKEL, per germline (reference sequence). V gave up 0 bases and J gave up 4 bases, with 12 bases separating them. This CDR3 spans 16 amino acids. The CDR3 nucleotides are TGTGCCAGCAGCCAAGACCTCGGTACGGGCACCGGGGAGCTGTTTTTT. It translates to CASSQDLGTGTGELFF.

The chain uses TRBV5-1 and TRBJ2-3, with D perhaps matching TRBD1 or TRBD2 (6 bases each). Germline V gives CDR1 SGHRS, CDR2 YFSETQ. There are 14 residues in the CDR3. Trimming took 5 bases from V and 1 from J, leaving 11 bases between them. The CDR3 DNA reads as TGCGCCAGCAGGAGGGGGGCAGGCACAGATACGCAGTATTTT. As protein: CASRRGAGTDTQYF.

V gene TRBV6-4 combines with J gene TRBJ1-1, with D unresolved. CDR1 and CDR2 (germline): MRHNA, SNTAGT. Trimming removed 8 bases from V and 3 bases from J, with 4 bases in between. The CDR3 consists of 10 residues. The CDR3 DNA sequence: TGTGCCAGCCGGGACACTGAAGCTTTCTTT. This gives the protein CASRDTEAFF.

This chain links TRBV7-8 with TRBJ1-5, with a possible D match to TRBD1 (5 bases). CDR1 and CDR2 (germline): SGHVS, FQNEAQ. Trimming pared 1 base from V and 6 bases from J, leaving 13 bases between. This CDR3 is built from 15 residues. The CDR3 is CASSLDRGPSQPQHF. The CDR3 nucleotides are TGTGCCAGCAGCTTAGATCGGGGCCCGAGTCAGCCCCAGCATTTT.

This rearrangement joins TRBV7-9 to TRBJ1-5; the match to TRBD1 covers 9 bases. V gave up 5 bases and J gave up 0 bases; unmatched junction bases: 2. The CDR3 extends over 15 amino acids. The germline CDR1 and CDR2 sequences are SEHNR and FQNEAQ (reference sequence). CDR3 bases: TGTGCCAGCAGCCCACAGGGGGCTAGCAATCAGCCCCAGCATTTT. This encodes CASSPQGASNQPQHF. The full variable domain, rest sourced from reference TRBV7-9 and TRBJ1-5, is DTGVSQNPRHKITKRGQNVTFRCDPISEHNRLYWYRQTLGQGPEFLTYFQNEAQLEKSRLLSDRFSAERPKGSFSTLEIQRTEQGDSAMYLCASSPQGASNQPQHFGDGTRLSIL.

CDR3 residues: CASSLGRQGPTNEKLFF. Here the CDR3 DNA reads TGCGCCAGCAGCTTGGGGAGGCAGGGGCCAACTAATGAAAAACTGTTTTTT. This chain uses TRBV5-1 with TRBJ1-4, with a tentative D call TRBD1 (6 bases). The CDR3 sequence is 17 residues long. V gave up 0 bases and J gave up 0 bases, with 12 bases separating them. From germline, CDR1 is SGHRS and CDR2 YFSETQ.